Listed below are T cell receptor beta chains from one sample, sequenced in a study of long-term antiretroviral therapy in people with HIV. Profiled with immunoSEQ multiplex PCR; TCRdb holds only in-frame clones, not every one. The table lists 20,000 to 25,000 clones, about 76% of them singletons, with 12% in the top ten. The sample here was unsorted PBMCs, taken 0.1 years before starting antiretroviral therapy. The receptor set was obtained from a man aged 40-50 years with HIV. Each CDR3 is given with its conserved first and last residue. A D gene is named only where the DNA matches it firmly. Clone size is shown for a subset of rows, as once, few, many or a class of expanded clone.

-	TRBV7-2	-	TRBJ2-1	CASSLAGGAASGEQFF	TGTGCCAGCAGCTTAGCGGGCGGGGCCGCTTCAGGTGAGCAGTTCTTC
-	TRBV6-1	-	TRBJ2-7	CASNWGGNYEQYF	TGTGCCAGCAATTGGGGCGGTAACTACGAGCAGTACTTC
-	TRBV9	-	TRBJ2-7	CASSVAQVSREQYF	TGTGCCAGCAGCGTAGCTCAGGTGTCACGCGAGCAGTACTTC
-	TRBV5-6	-	TRBJ1-6	CASKFERGSVSDDSPLHF	TGTGCCAGCAAATTCGAAAGGGGTTCAGTGTCTGATGATTCACCCCTCCACTTT
TRBD1	TRBV5-1	-	TRBJ2-7	CASSPQGQGGSEQYF	TGCGCCAGCAGCCCCCAGGGACAGGGGGGAAGCGAGCAGTACTTC
-	TRBV2	few	TRBJ2-1	CASNRESSYNEQFF	TGTGCCAGTAACAGGGAGAGCTCCTACAATGAGCAGTTCTTC
-	TRBV7-9	-	TRBJ2-6	CASSFPSGANVLTF	TGTGCCAGCAGCTTCCCCTCTGGGGCCAACGTCCTGACTTTC
-	TRBV28	-	TRBJ2-4	CASSLDSTYIQYF	TGTGCCAGCAGTTTAGACTCAACCTACATTCAGTACTTC
-	TRBV6-1	few	TRBJ1-2	CASSPRDLYGYTF	TGTGCCAGCAGTCCTAGGGACCTTTATGGCTACACCTTC
TRBD1	TRBV15	-	TRBJ1-2	CATSRTGRSNYGYTF	TGTGCCACCAGCAGGACAGGGCGATCTAACTATGGCTACACCTTC
-	TRBV5-1	-	TRBJ2-3	CASSLEGDTQYF	TGCGCCAGCAGCTTGGAAGGAGATACGCAGTATTTT
TRBD1	TRBV2	few	TRBJ1-4	CASSRDRGEKLFF	TGTGCCAGCAGCCGGGACAGGGGTGAAAAACTGTTTTTT
-	TRBV6-5	few	TRBJ2-7	CASSYSMVFEQYF	TGTGCCAGCAGTTACTCGATGGTATTCGAGCAGTACTTC
-	TRBV7-9	-	TRBJ1-1	CASALGAEAFF	TGTGCCAGCGCCCTTGGGGCTGAAGCTTTCTTT
-	TRBV28	-	TRBJ1-6	CASRPDSYNSPLHF	TGTGCCAGCCGACCGGACTCCTATAATTCACCCCTCCACTTT
-	TRBV6-6	-	TRBJ2-5	CASSYGSIQETQYF	TGTGCCAGCAGTTACGGAAGTATACAAGAGACCCAGTACTTC
-	TRBV2	-	TRBJ2-1	CASSVHSTGTLEQFF	TGTGCCAGCAGCGTCCACAGCACTGGAACACTTGAGCAGTTCTTC
-	TRBV28	-	TRBJ2-7	CASSWLTDSSYEQYF	TGTGCCAGCAGTTGGCTGACGGACAGCTCCTACGAGCAGTACTTC
TRBD1	TRBV6-1	once	TRBJ1-3	CASSERPWDRVRVGNTIYF	TGTGCCAGCAGTGAACGACCATGGGACAGGGTCAGGGTCGGAAACACCATATATTTT
-	TRBV10-3	-	TRBJ1-6	CAISDPAGGTPLHF	TGTGCCATCAGTGACCCCGCGGGGGGTACACCCCTCCACTTT
-	TRBV19	few	TRBJ1-2	CASSPRRDGHGYTF	TGTGCCAGTAGTCCTCGCCGAGACGGGCATGGCTACACCTTC
TRBD2	TRBV4-1	-	TRBJ2-3	CASGPGLARGDTQYF	TGCGCCAGCGGGCCGGGACTAGCGAGAGGGGATACGCAGTATTTT
TRBD1	TRBV19	-	TRBJ1-2	CASSVATGTDYGYTF	TGTGCCAGTAGTGTCGCAACCGGGACAGACTATGGCTACACCTTC
TRBD1	TRBV27	-	TRBJ1-2	CASSFTGGYGYTF	TGTGCCAGCAGTTTTACAGGGGGCTATGGCTACACCTTC
-	TRBV6-6	-	TRBJ1-2	CATHAGYGYTF	TGTGCAACCCACGCCGGGTATGGCTACACCTTC
-	TRBV6-4	-	TRBJ1-1	CASRQGRNTEAFF	TGTGCCAGCAGACAGGGTAGGAACACTGAAGCTTTCTTT
TRBD1	TRBV5-1	-	TRBJ2-2	CASSGGTGNTGELFF	TGCGCCAGCAGCGGAGGGACAGGGAACACCGGGGAGCTGTTTTTT
TRBD1	TRBV6-6	-	TRBJ1-1	CALGTGVMNTEAFF	TGTGCCTTGGGGACAGGGGTCATGAACACTGAAGCTTTCTTT
TRBD1	TRBV30	-	TRBJ1-1	CAWTDRGQGEAFF	TGTGCCTGGACCGACAGGGGGCAGGGTGAAGCTTTCTTT
-	TRBV18	-	TRBJ2-4	CASSPGRENIQYF	TGTGCCAGCTCACCGGGACGGGAAAACATTCAGTACTTC
-	TRBV7-9	-	TRBJ2-3	CASHWGRDTQYF	TGTGCCAGCCATTGGGGAAGAGATACGCAGTATTTT
-	TRBV27	-	TRBJ1-1	CASSFSGTEAFF	TGTGCCAGCAGTTTCTCAGGGACTGAAGCTTTCTTT
TRBD1	TRBV7-2	-	TRBJ2-7	CASSPSDRASYEQYF	TGTGCCAGCAGCCCTAGTGACAGGGCGTCCTACGAGCAGTACTTC
TRBD1	TRBV7-2	-	TRBJ1-6	CASRVSGTGRNSPLHF	TGTGCCAGCAGGGTCTCCGGGACAGGGCGTAATTCACCCCTCCACTTT
-	TRBV5-1	-	TRBJ1-1	CASSSRDKLTEAFF	TGCGCCAGCAGCTCCAGGGACAAATTAACTGAAGCTTTCTTT
-	TRBV30	-	TRBJ2-1	CAWSSYGRNEQFF	TGTGCCTGGAGTTCCTATGGGCGGAATGAGCAGTTCTTC
TRBD1	TRBV13	-	TRBJ2-4	CASSLDRGAKNIQYF	TGTGCCAGCAGCTTAGACAGGGGAGCCAAAAACATTCAGTACTTC
-	TRBV6-6	-	TRBJ2-7	CASRKGSAYEQYF	TGTGCCAGCAGGAAGGGGAGCGCCTACGAGCAGTACTTC
-	TRBV23-1	-	TRBJ1-4	CASSHSGLANEKLFF	TGCGCCAGCAGTCATTCAGGGTTAGCTAATGAAAAACTGTTTTTT
-	TRBV2	-	TRBJ2-2	CASLGQKNTGELFF	TGTGCCAGCCTTGGACAGAAGAACACCGGGGAGCTGTTTTTT
-	TRBV6-5	-	TRBJ2-7	CASKPAGSYEQYF	TGTGCCAGCAAACCCGCAGGCTCCTACGAGCAGTACTTC
-	TRBV13	-	TRBJ1-3	CASSSGRSSGNTIYF	TGTGCCAGCAGCTCCGGACGGAGCTCTGGAAACACCATATATTTT
-	TRBV29-1	-	TRBJ2-7	CSVAYSYEQYF	TGCAGCGTTGCTTATTCCTACGAGCAGTACTTC
TRBD1	TRBV5-1	-	TRBJ2-5	CASSTGQPGETQYF	TGCGCCAGCAGCACGGGACAGCCAGGAGAGACCCAGTACTTC
TRBD1	TRBV5-8	-	TRBJ2-7	CASSGRTGVREQYF	TGTGCCAGCAGCGGAAGGACAGGGGTAAGGGAGCAGTACTTC
-	TRBV4-3	-	TRBJ1-1	CASSQFLGGTEAFF	TGCGCCAGCAGCCAGTTTTTAGGGGGAACTGAAGCTTTCTTT
TRBD2	TRBV25-1	-	TRBJ2-7	CASSEYIREGPYEQYF	TGTGCCAGCAGTGAATATATCCGGGAGGGCCCCTACGAGCAGTACTTC
TRBD1	TRBV5-1	-	TRBJ2-1	CASSSGQGAYNEQFF	TGCGCCAGCAGCTCAGGACAGGGAGCTTACAATGAGCAGTTCTTC
-	TRBV15	-	TRBJ2-7	CATSRDLWGHYEQYF	TGTGCCACCAGCAGAGATCTGTGGGGGCACTACGAGCAGTACTTC
TRBD1	TRBV29-1	few	TRBJ1-6	CSVQTGASSPLHF	TGCAGCGTACAGACAGGGGCGAGTTCACCCCTCCACTTT
-	TRBV5-6	-	TRBJ2-5	CASSLAAQETQYF	TGTGCCAGCAGCTTGGCCGCTCAAGAGACCCAGTACTTC
-	TRBV5-4	-	TRBJ2-7	CASSAGTSYEQYF	TGTGCCAGCAGCGCCGGAACCTCCTACGAGCAGTACTTC
-	TRBV7-2	-	TRBJ2-6	CASSSRGAGANVLTF	TGTGCCAGCAGCTCAAGGGGGGCTGGGGCCAACGTCCTGACTTTC
-	TRBV28	-	TRBJ1-4	CASSLYGGRNEKLFF	TGTGCCAGCAGTTTATATGGGGGAAGGAATGAAAAACTGTTTTTT
-	TRBV6-1	-	TRBJ2-3	CASSDPGRSTDTQYF	TGTGCCAGCAGTGATCCGGGACGCAGCACAGATACGCAGTATTTT
TRBD2	TRBV11-3	-	TRBJ2-5	CASSLIAGGVETQYF	TGTGCCAGCAGCTTAATAGCGGGAGGAGTGGAGACCCAGTACTTC
-	TRBV28	once	TRBJ1-5	CASSLDSSNQPQHF	TGTGCCAGCAGTTTAGACAGTAGCAATCAGCCCCAGCATTTT